The source of this T cell receptor (beta chain) is a study of cytomegalovirus exposure and HLA in healthy donors. Study results and caveats: Reportedly, a later analysis found an Asian-associated ancestry cluster had fewer N-insertions than the approximately 640-donor mean. Immune exposure was documented only through CMV serostatus. A cluster of highly shared sequence variants was likely a sequencing artifact.

Germline V lookup: CDR1 GTSNPN, CDR2 SVGIG (reference sequence). The ends lost 4 bases at V and 10 bases at J; junction bases unmatched: 12. The CDR3 length is 13 residues. Worth noting for this clone: Its antigen remains unidentified.

In the PCR, 60 Vbeta and 13 Jbeta primers were used. Assay: immunoSEQ multiplex PCR; the TCRdb copy retains only in-frame clones and omits some. The sample table sets out around 70,000 clones. Donors had nominal health at sampling but likely had unrecorded immune exposures. The sequenced sample consisted of PBMCs. This chain uses TRBV30 with TRBJ1-1, with 7 bases aligning to TRBD1. The TCR sequence derives from a female donor in good health and CMV-seropositive. The CDR3 loop reads CAWKYTGVAGAFF. The CDR3 coding sequence is TGTGCCTGGAAATATACAGGGGTAGCTGGAGCTTTCTTT.